The 5 T cell receptor beta chains below were found in one sample sequenced in a study of shared clonotypes between healthy human individuals. Selected positively for CCR7 and CD45RO-negative, naive CD8 cells excluded terminally differentiated effector memory CD45RA+ cells. Generated by immunoSEQ multiplex PCR, the TCRdb table keeps only in-frame clones and is missing some. The sample lists 1.5 million to 2.5 million clones; about 95% were seen once. Sequenced input: naive CD8+ T cells sorted from blood. Receptors originate from a man aged 18 to 29 in good health.

The CDR3 spells CASRDRDSNEQFF. CDR3 nucleotide sequence: TGTGCCAGCAGGGACAGGGACAGCAATGAGCAGTTCTTC. The chain carries TRBV6-5 and TRBJ2-1, with 8 bases identical to TRBD1. The V gene end was trimmed by 6 bases and the J gene end by 6 bases; junction bases not matched to a gene: 4. The CDR3 runs 13 residues. Germline CDR1 reads MNHEY; CDR2 reads SVGAGI.

The gene calls are TRBV10-3 and TRBJ2-7; 9 bases agree with TRBD1. The CDR3 totals 14 residues. Germline V gives CDR1 ENHRY, CDR2 SYGVKD. The ends lost 4 bases at V and 5 bases at J; junction bases unmatched: 6. CDR3 sequence: CAISALDRGNEQYF. The CDR3 bases are TGTGCCATCAGTGCTCTGGACAGGGGAAACGAGCAGTACTTC.

This clone was picked up a small number of times. This chain uses TRBV7-9 with TRBJ2-7; D unresolved. V was clipped by 1 base and J by 0 bases, with 7 bases between them. The CDR3 covers 14 residues. The germline gives CDR1 SEHNR, CDR2 FQNEAQ (reference sequence). The CDR3 sequence is CASSLGHRSYEQYF. CDR3 bases: TGTGCCAGCAGCTTAGGACACCGCTCCTACGAGCAGTACTTC. Full variable domain (remainder filled in from reference TRBV7-9 and TRBJ2-7): DTGVSQNPRHKITKRGQNVTFRCDPISEHNRLYWYRQTLGQGPEFLTYFQNEAQLEKSRLLSDRFSAERPKGSFSTLEIQRTEQGDSAMYLCASSLGHRSYEQYFGPGTRLTVT.

The V and J genes are TRBV6-1 and TRBJ1-6; a possible D gene is TRBD1 (5 bases). Per germline, CDR1 MNHNS and CDR2 SASEGT. The CDR3 covers 16 residues. V gave up 3 bases and J gave up 6 bases, with 15 bases separating them. The CDR3 DNA sequence: TGTGCCAGCAGTGATGATTGGCAGGGCGGTAATTCACCCCTCCACTTT. This codes for CASSDDWQGGNSPLHF.

Notes on this clone: The sample contains more than one DNA sequence encoding this CDR3. V is TRBV6-6 and J is TRBJ2-5, with unresolved D. In germline, CDR1 is MNHNY, CDR2 SVGAGI (reference sequence). With 0 bases removed from V and 1 base from J, the gap between germline ends came to 9 bases. This CDR3 contains 15 residues. The CDR3 DNA follows: TGTGCCAGCAGTTACTCGATTGGCCCCCAAGAGACCCAGTACTTC. Amino acid sequence: CASSYSIGPQETQYF.